This T cell receptor (beta chain) stems from a study of metastatic and nonmetastatic thyroid tumors. Patients had received no treatment of any kind before thyroid surgery. TCRdb re-analyzed the PCR reads using MiXCR. This sample yields under 20,000 clones, of which roughly 29% are seen a single time; over 6% belongs to the top ten. Germline CDR1 and CDR2: SEHNR and FQNEAQ (reference sequence). There are 12 residues in the CDR3. V was shortened by 5 bases and J by 8 bases, with 9 bases between the two germline ends. In its sample, this clone was seen many times. The rearrangement joins TRBV7-9 to TRBJ1-4, with D hard to call. The source of this sequence is a female donor with papillary thyroid cancer or a benign thyroid nodule (not recorded which). Some clones in this sample may be carry-over from other donors' samples. The sequenced sample was blood. CDR3 in amino acids: CASSDEREKLFF. CDR3 DNA sequence: TGTGCCAGCAGCGACGAGAGGGAAAAACTGTTTTTT.